Listed below are T cell receptor beta chains from one sample, sequenced in a study of blood T cell repertoires in COVID-19. Clones were sequenced by immunoSEQ multiplex PCR, and TCRdb holds only the in-frame ones, with some missing. The sample has over 100,000 clones; 84% are singletons. Specimen: peripheral blood. The receptors derive from a woman in her fifties or sixties with acute or convalescent COVID-19. The CDR3 runs from the conserved cysteine through the conserved F or W. Fields, in order: D gene, V gene, J gene, CDR3 DNA, CDR3 protein. A D gene is named only where the DNA matches it firmly.

TRBD1	TRBV10-1	TRBJ1-5	TGCGCCAGCAGTGAGTGGGCAGGGGGCGGCAATCAGCCCCAGCATTTT	CASSEWAGGGNQPQHF
.	TRBV10-1	TRBJ2-2	TGCGCCAGCAGTGGCAAACGGGACACTAACGGGGAGCTGTTTTTT	CASSGKRDTNGELFF
.	TRBV1	TRBJ1-2	TGCACCAGCAGCCAAGATAACAGGGCCGGAGATGGCTACACCTTC	CTSSQDNRAGDGYTF
.	TRBV4-2	TRBJ1-1	TGTGCCAGCAGCCAAGTCCCAGCCCGGCAGGGTGGGGAGAACACTGAAGCTTTCTTT	CASSQVPARQGGENTEAFF
TRBD1	TRBV15	TRBJ1-1	TGTGCCACCAGCCGACCGACAGGGCCAATGAACACTGAAGCTTTCTTT	CATSRPTGPMNTEAFF
TRBD1	TRBV4-2	TRBJ1-1	TGTGCCAGCAGCCAAGGGGACAGGGGTTCCTACACTGAAGCTTTCTTT	CASSQGDRGSYTEAFF
TRBD1	TRBV6-5	TRBJ1-5	TGTGCCAGCAGGGGGACAGGGGTTCAGCCCCAGCATTTT	CASRGTGVQPQHF
.	TRBV5-1	TRBJ1-5	TGCGCCAGCAGCACTAGTGGGGGGAGCAATCAGCCCCAGCATTTT	CASSTSGGSNQPQHF
TRBD1	TRBV10-1	TRBJ2-7	TGCGCCAGCAGTGAGTATGGGGACAGGGGGACCTACGAGCAGTACTTC	CASSEYGDRGTYEQYF
TRBD1	TRBV18	TRBJ1-4	TGTGCCAGCTCACCCGTAACAGGGGGGACTAATGAAAAACTGTTTTTT	CASSPVTGGTNEKLFF
TRBD1	TRBV6-1	TRBJ1-1	TGTGCCAGCAGTGAACTGGACAGGAGGAACACTGAAGCTTTCTTT	CASSELDRRNTEAFF
.	TRBV6-6	TRBJ1-1	TGTGCCAGCAGTTACCCCGTAACAGGGCAGAACACTGAAGCTTTCTTT	CASSYPVTGQNTEAFF
TRBD1	TRBV6-6	TRBJ1-5	TGTGCCAGCAGACCTAGGACAGGTCATCAGCCCCAGCATTTT	CASRPRTGHQPQHF
.	TRBV11-2	TRBJ1-2	TGTGCCAGCAGCTCCCAGGCCACTAACTATGGCTACACCTTC	CASSSQATNYGYTF
.	TRBV19	TRBJ1-2	TGTGCCAGTAGGTCTGGGAGGGGTCCCATCTATGGCTACACCTTC	CASRSGRGPIYGYTF